The 32 T cell receptor beta chains below all came from one sample that was sequenced in a study of cytomegalovirus exposure and HLA in healthy donors. The PCR employed 60 Vbeta primers together with 13 Jbeta primers. The assay was immunoSEQ multiplex PCR, and TCRdb's table has in-frame clones only and misses some. The top ten hold about 3.4% of the sample, which has under 200,000 clones, 81% seen once. The sequenced sample was PBMCs. The receptors were gathered from a man aged 35-49 years in good health and CMV-seropositive.

The chain links TRBV2 to TRBJ2-7, with 7 bases lining up with TRBD1. The length of the CDR3 is 13 residues. Germline V gives CDR1 SNHLY, CDR2 FYNNEI. V gave up 4 bases and J gave up 4 bases; unmatched junction bases: 4. The CDR3 DNA reads as TGTGCCAGCAGTGTAGAGGGGGCGTACGAGCAGTACTTC. Encoded protein: CASSVEGAYEQYF.

The chain couples TRBV6-1 to TRBJ2-4; tentative D call: TRBD1 (5 bases). Germline V gene data show CDR1 as MNHNS and CDR2 as SASEGT. CDR3 length: 13 residues. Trimming took 4 bases from V and 10 from J, leaving 14 bases between them. The CDR3 DNA reads TGTGCCAGCAGTGTGGACACCGTAAGAATTCAGTACTTC. Translating it yields CASSVDTVRIQYF.

The CDR3 loop reads CASSLGARETQYF. DNA for the CDR3: TGCGCCAGCAGCTTGGGAGCTAGGGAGACCCAGTACTTC. The chain is built from TRBV5-1 and TRBJ2-5; no clear D. Between the trimmed V and J ends, which lost 0 bases and 5 bases, there was a span of 8 bases. The germline CDR1 and CDR2 sequences are SGHRS and YFSETQ. The CDR3 loop spans 13 amino acids.

The chain employs TRBV10-3 and TRBJ2-1; 13 nucleotides align to TRBD2. Germline V lookup: CDR1 ENHRY, CDR2 SYGVKD. This CDR3 region has 15 residues. Germline trimming cut 11 bases from V and 9 bases from J; bases unmatched to any gene: 13. The DNA for the CDR3 is TGTGCCTCACAGCCTGGACTAGCGGGAGCGGGTGAGCAGTTCTTC. It specifies CASQPGLAGAGEQFF.

The chain is built from TRBV15 and TRBJ2-3, with D tentatively TRBD2 (5 bases). This CDR3 contains 17 residues. Trimming removed 1 base from V and 4 bases from J, with 18 bases in between. CDR1 and CDR2 (germline): LNHNV, YYDKDF (reference sequence). CDR3 protein: CATSRGGDISAADTQYF. The CDR3, as DNA: TGTGCCACCAGCAGAGGGGGTGATATTAGCGCGGCAGATACGCAGTATTTT.

This clone was found a few times. The chain carries TRBV19 and TRBJ1-5; D is unclear. The CDR3 has 14 amino acids. V was trimmed by 7 bases and J by 4 bases, leaving 14 bases between them. CDR1 and CDR2 (germline): LNHDA, SQIVND (reference sequence). Here the CDR3 DNA reads TGTGCCAGTATCTCGGGTCGGGTAAATCAGCCCCAGCATTTT. It encodes CASISGRVNQPQHF.

V is TRBV5-1 and J is TRBJ2-2; 10 nucleotides agree with TRBD1. The V gene's germline CDR1 is SGHRS and CDR2 YFSETQ. V shed 3 bases, J shed 2 bases, and the junction held 4 bases outside the gene matches. The length of the CDR3 is 16 residues. CDR3 coding DNA: TGCGCCAGCAGCTCCGGGGACAGGGGTAACACCGGGGAGCTGTTTTTT. As protein: CASSSGDRGNTGELFF.

This rearrangement joins TRBV5-1 to TRBJ2-2; 7 bases line up with TRBD2. Looked up from germline, CDR1 is SGHRS and CDR2 is YFSETQ. The CDR3 spans 16 residues. V lost 0 bases to trimming and J lost 6 bases; unmatched junction nucleotides: 8. The DNA of the CDR3 is TGCGCCAGCAGCTTGGTTCAGGGACTAACTGCCGGGGAGCTGTTTTTT. Translation gives CASSLVQGLTAGELFF.

The chain couples TRBV7-9 to TRBJ2-7, with TRBD1 matching 7 bases. The length of the CDR3 is 15 residues. Germline CDR1 is SEHNR and CDR2 is FQNEAQ (reference sequence). V was pared by 5 bases and J by 2 bases, with 9 bases of the junction left unmatched. CDR3 sequence reads: CASSTPGQRPYEQYF. The CDR3 DNA reads TGTGCCAGCAGCACCCCGGGACAGCGACCCTACGAGCAGTACTTC. Combining the CDR3 with reference TRBV7-9 and TRBJ2-7 gives the whole variable domain DTGVSQNPRHKITKRGQNVTFRCDPISEHNRLYWYRQTLGQGPEFLTYFQNEAQLEKSRLLSDRFSAERPKGSFSTLEIQRTEQGDSAMYLCASSTPGQRPYEQYFGPGTRLTVT.

V gene TRBV4-3 combines with J gene TRBJ2-1; D gene ambiguous. The CDR3 spans 14 residues. Trimming left V 4 bases short and J 2 bases short, with 9 bases between. CDR1 is LGHNA and CDR2 is YSLEER in the germline V gene. CDR3 protein: CASSREVTYNEQFF. The CDR3 DNA sequence: TGCGCCAGCAGCCGCGAGGTGACCTACAATGAGCAGTTCTTC.

This chain links TRBV5-4 with TRBJ2-2, with D unresolved. The germline V gene has CDR1 SGHNT and CDR2 YYREEE (reference sequence). The CDR3 consists of 15 residues. V lost 1 base and J 2 bases, leaving 9 bases between the germline ends. The CDR3 here is CASSLRQDNTGELFF. For the CDR3, the DNA is TGTGCCAGCAGCTTGCGGCAGGATAACACCGGGGAGCTGTTTTTT.

The chain joins TRBV7-7 to TRBJ2-3; D is perhaps TRBD2 (7 bases). Deletions cut 5 bases from V and 0 bases from J, with 12 bases between. The CDR3 totals 15 residues. Germline values: CDR1 SSHAT, CDR2 FNYEAQ (reference sequence). CDR3 amino acids: CASSVGGGSTDTQYF. CDR3 DNA: TGTGCCAGCAGCGTAGGGGGGGGTAGCACAGATACGCAGTATTTT.

The rearrangement links TRBV6-5 to TRBJ1-2; 7 positions match TRBD1. V trimming: 7 bases; J trimming: 5 bases; junction bases outside the gene matches: 13. The CDR3 length is 15 residues. CDR1 is MNHEY, CDR2 SVGAGI, per germline. CDR3 region: CASISGTGTAYGYTF. The CDR3 nucleotides are TGTGCCAGCATTAGTGGGACGGGGACAGCGTATGGCTACACCTTC.

The rearrangement uses TRBV6-4 and TRBJ2-1, with 8 bases that match TRBD2. This CDR3 has 13 residues. J was trimmed by 5 bases and V by 8 bases; bases with no gene match: 5. Looked up from germline, CDR1 is MRHNA and CDR2 is SNTAGT. The CDR3 reads CASSTSANNEQFF. DNA of the CDR3: TGTGCCAGCTCGACTAGCGCTAACAATGAGCAGTTCTTC.

The rearrangement joins TRBV27 to TRBJ1-6; 7 bases line up with TRBD1. The CDR3 runs to 20 residues. Losses at the gene ends were 6 bases for V and 0 bases for J; bases not matched to a gene: 17. In germline, CDR1 is MNHEY, CDR2 SMNVEV (reference sequence). The CDR3 is CASRLTGTRFRSSYNSPLHF. CDR3 nucleotides: TGTGCCAGCAGACTGACAGGGACACGTTTTCGGAGCTCCTATAATTCACCCCTCCACTTT.

The V gene is TRBV9, the J gene TRBJ1-1, with a weak D call TRBD1 (6 bases). The CDR3 loop spans 15 amino acids. Trimming stripped 4 bases from V and 5 bases from J, with 18 bases between. The germline V gene encodes CDR1 SGDLS and CDR2 YYNGEE. The CDR3 DNA reads as TGTGCCAGCAGCCCCTCGCGGGGGGCCGTAACTGAAGCTTTCTTT. This encodes CASSPSRGAVTEAFF.

The CDR3 nucleotides are TGCGCCAGCAGCCAAGATAGGGGTTCGGGGAACACCGGGGAGCTGTTTTTT. The encoded protein is CASSQDRGSGNTGELFF. V usage is TRBV4-3 and J usage is TRBJ2-2; the D gene is possibly TRBD1 (5 bases). Germline values: CDR1 LGHNA, CDR2 YSLEER. V lost 0 bases and J lost 1, with 12 bases in between. CDR3 length: 17 residues.

The rearrangement uses TRBV7-2 and TRBJ1-2, with 7 nucleotides matching TRBD1. Germline values: CDR1 SGHTA, CDR2 FQGNSA. The CDR3 spans 12 residues. V trimming: 5 bases; J trimming: 6 bases; junction bases outside the gene matches: 3. The CDR3 spells CASSNRGDGYTF. The DNA for the CDR3 is TGTGCCAGCAGCAACAGGGGTGATGGCTACACCTTC.

This rearrangement joins TRBV7-9 to TRBJ2-2; D unresolved. V was shortened by 0 bases and J by 7 bases, with 3 bases between the two germline ends. CDR1 SEHNR and CDR2 FQNEAQ come from the germline V gene (reference sequence). CDR3 size: 12 residues. CDR3 coding DNA: TGTGCCAGCAGCTTAGCTTACGGGGAGCTGTTTTTT. Translated, it gives CASSLAYGELFF.

V and J are TRBV7-8 and TRBJ2-2; D gene ambiguous. CDR1 and CDR2 from the germline V gene are SGHVS and FQNEAQ. The CDR3 contains 11 residues. The V and J ends lost 4 bases and 8 bases respectively, with 5 bases between them. The chain's CDR3 is CASSSYGELFF. The CDR3 nucleotides are TGTGCCAGCAGCTCGTATGGGGAGCTGTTTTTT. The full variable domain, in which reference TRBV7-8 and TRBJ2-2 provide the parts outside the CDR3, is GAGVSQSPRYKVAKRGQDVALRCDPISGHVSLFWYQQALGQGPEFLTYFQNEAQLDKSGLPSDRFFAERPEGSVSTLKIQRTQQEDSAVYLCASSSYGELFFGEGSRLTVL.

This chain links TRBV18 with TRBJ2-1, with a weak D call TRBD1 (7 bases). The length of the CDR3 is 16 residues. Germline values: CDR1 KGHSH, CDR2 LQKENI. The germline V and J ends were trimmed by 0 bases and 6 bases, with 15 bases remaining between them. CDR3 sequence (DNA): TGTGCCAGCTCACCACCGACAGGGAGGTTGTTCAATGAGCAGTTCTTC. Encoded protein: CASSPPTGRLFNEQFF.

The chain recombines TRBV2 with TRBJ2-3; 8 bases are shared with TRBD2. Per germline, CDR1 SNHLY and CDR2 FYNNEI. The CDR3 has 19 amino acids. V shed 2 bases and J 4 bases; nucleotides not matched to a gene: 17. DNA for the CDR3: TGTGCCAGCAGTGAATTGGTGAAGGTTGGTAGCGGGGTTTCAGATACGCAGTATTTT. Its protein product is CASSELVKVGSGVSDTQYF.

V is TRBV7-8 and J is TRBJ2-7, with TRBD1 matching 9 bases. The CDR3 has 15 residues. CDR1 and CDR2 from the germline V gene are SGHVS and FQNEAQ. V lost 4 bases and J lost 3; bases outside the gene matches: 7. CDR3 sequence: CASSSPRDRVYEQYF. The DNA for the CDR3 is TGTGCCAGCAGCTCCCCTAGGGACAGGGTCTACGAGCAGTACTTC.

This chain connects TRBV6-6 to TRBJ1-5; TRBD1 is a possible D gene (6 bases). The germline CDR1 and CDR2 sequences are MNHNY and SVGAGI (reference sequence). Between the trimmed V and J ends, which lost 10 bases and 3 bases, there was a span of 13 bases. The length of the CDR3 is 13 residues. The CDR3 spells CAITGQINQPQHF. The CDR3 bases are TGTGCCATCACCGGACAGATCAATCAGCCCCAGCATTTT.

The genes are TRBV7-8 and TRBJ2-5, with 8 positions matching TRBD2. The germline CDR1 and CDR2 sequences are SGHVS and FQNEAQ. Trimming took 5 bases from V and 1 from J; bases not matched to a gene: 6. The CDR3 has 15 amino acids. The CDR3 protein is CASSQIAGIQETQYF. The DNA for the CDR3 is TGTGCCAGCAGCCAAATAGCGGGGATCCAAGAGACCCAGTACTTC. The complete variable domain, with remaining parts taken from reference TRBV7-8 and TRBJ2-5, reads GAGVSQSPRYKVAKRGQDVALRCDPISGHVSLFWYQQALGQGPEFLTYFQNEAQLDKSGLPSDRFFAERPEGSVSTLKIQRTQQEDSAVYLCASSQIAGIQETQYFGPGTRLLVL.

The chain links TRBV5-1 to TRBJ2-2; TRBD2 matches at 10 bases. The germline V gene has CDR1 SGHRS and CDR2 YFSETQ. The junction had 5 bases not matched to a gene; V was cut back by 4 bases and J by 2 bases. The length of the CDR3 is 16 residues. In DNA, the CDR3 is TGCGCCAGCAGCCCTTTAGCGGGGGGAAACACCGGGGAGCTGTTTTTT. Translation gives CASSPLAGGNTGELFF. Supplemented by reference TRBV5-1 and TRBJ2-2, the full variable domain reads KAGVTQTPRYLIKTRGQQVTLSCSPISGHRSVSWYQQTPGQGLQFLFEYFSETQRNKGNFPGRFSGRQFSNSRSEMNVSTLELGDSALYLCASSPLAGGNTGELFFGEGSRLTVL.

The rearrangement links TRBV10-2 to TRBJ2-7; TRBD1 aligns across 9 bases. V lost 8 bases and J lost 5; bases outside the gene matches: 7. The germline CDR1 and CDR2 sequences are WSHSY and SAAADI. The CDR3 spans 13 residues. The CDR3 loop reads CASSNRGRNEQYF. The CDR3 DNA reads TGCGCCAGCTCGAACAGGGGGCGGAACGAGCAGTACTTC.

The rearrangement links TRBV30 to TRBJ2-2, with TRBD1 identical over 10 bases. V gave up 3 bases and J gave up 6 bases; unmatched junction bases: 4. CDR3 length equals 14 residues. Germline CDR1 GTSNPN, CDR2 SVGIG (reference sequence). The CDR3 is CAWSLTGGPGELFF. CDR3 in DNA: TGTGCCTGGAGCCTGACAGGGGGCCCCGGGGAGCTGTTTTTT.

The V call is TRBV5-8, the J call TRBJ1-4, with D unresolved. Trimming cost V 0 bases and J 0 bases, with 9 bases left between them. This CDR3 region has 16 residues. Germline V CDR1 and CDR2: SGHTS, YDEGEE. The CDR3 DNA sequence: TGTGCCAGCAGCTTGGCCGACATTGCAACTAATGAAAAACTGTTTTTT. Protein product: CASSLADIATNEKLFF.

The rearrangement joins TRBV19 to TRBJ1-2; TRBD1 matches at 8 bases. The CDR3 runs to 15 residues. V shed 4 bases and J 8 bases; nucleotides not matched to a gene: 12. In germline, CDR1 is LNHDA, CDR2 SQIVND (reference sequence). The CDR3 region has the DNA TGTGCCAGTAGTACCGACAGGGGCGCCTTGGAGGGCTACACCTTC. Translating gives CASSTDRGALEGYTF.

The chain couples TRBV10-3 to TRBJ1-6; D is uncertain. The germline CDR1 and CDR2 sequences are ENHRY and SYGVKD. Trimming pared 8 bases from V and 7 bases from J, leaving 6 bases between. There are 11 residues in the CDR3. The DNA for the CDR3 is TGTGCCATCGGCGGGAATTCACCCCTCCACTTT. As protein: CAIGGNSPLHF.

The CDR3: CASSTGANYGYTF. In nucleotides, the CDR3 is TGTGCCAGCAGTACCGGGGCTAACTATGGCTACACCTTC. The chain couples TRBV2 to TRBJ1-2; D gene unclear. Trimming removed 5 bases from V and 0 bases from J, with 7 bases in between. The CDR3 consists of 13 residues. Germline V gene sequence: CDR1 SNHLY, CDR2 FYNNEI. Combining the CDR3 with reference TRBV2 and TRBJ1-2 gives the whole variable domain EPEVTQTPSHQVTQMGQEVILRCVPISNHLYFYWYRQILGQKVEFLVSFYNNEISEKSEIFDDQFSVERPDGSNFTLKIRSTKLEDSAMYFCASSTGANYGYTFGSGTRLTVV.